This TCR beta chain was sequenced for a study of cytomegalovirus exposure and HLA in healthy donors. In regard to this clone: Its antigen remains unknown.

Primers for the PCR totalled 60 Vbeta and 13 Jbeta. TCRdb's copy holds only in-frame clones and misses some; the assay was immunoSEQ multiplex PCR. The table includes tens of thousands of clones, around 81% detected once. Study results and limitations: It was 150 or so TCR beta chains that were listed as cytomegalovirus-associated. A few V segments could not be told apart, such as TRBV6-2 and TRBV6-3, and were left out. Analysis was carried out at a later point, and it linked a missense DCLRE1C variant to TCR beta V- and J-gene trimming.

The V and J ends lost 5 bases and 3 bases, in that order; junction bases with no gene match: 9. CDR3 length: 15 residues. CDR1 SGHTA and CDR2 FQGTGA come from the germline V gene. The source of this sequence is a male donor in good health and CMV-seronegative. The V call is TRBV7-3, the J call TRBJ1-2; TRBD1 agrees at 7 bases. What was sequenced was PBMCs. The DNA for the CDR3 is TGTGCCAGCAGCCGCACAGGGGTAATGGACTATGGCTACACCTTC. This sequence encodes CASSRTGVMDYGYTF.